The TCR beta chain under discussion was sequenced for a study of cytomegalovirus exposure and HLA in healthy donors. Study-wide background: Unique TCRs from HLA-typed donors, around 79 million of them, were held in an early data release. Study results and limitations: Cytomegalovirus status, reportedly, was diagnosed with high specificity and sensitivity by the classifier. Later genetic work tied a missense DCLRE1C variant to beta-chain V and J trimming.

This clone was observed once. Its antigen remains unknown. The PCR employed 60 Vbeta primers together with 13 Jbeta primers. Using immunoSEQ multiplex PCR, the repertoire was profiled, and TCRdb retains in-frame clones only, with some absent. The sample yields about 110,000 clones, more than 65% seen once. This CDR3 is built from 13 residues. V was cut by 4 bases and J by 0 bases, with 7 bases left in between. From germline, CDR1 is SGHTS and CDR2 YDEGEE. The rearrangement links TRBV5-8 to TRBJ1-2, with unresolved D. The source of this sequence is a man aged 25-40 years in good health and CMV-seropositive. What was sequenced was PBMCs. The CDR3 spells CASSLLANYGYTF. In DNA, the CDR3 is TGTGCCAGCAGCCTACTAGCTAACTATGGCTACACCTTC. Filled out from reference TRBV5-8 and TRBJ1-2, the complete variable domain reads EAGVTQSPTHLIKTRGQQATLRCSPISGHTSVYWYQQALGLGLQFLLWYDEGEERNRGNFPPRFSGRQFPNYSSELNVNALELEDSALYLCASSLLANYGYTFGSGTRLTVV.